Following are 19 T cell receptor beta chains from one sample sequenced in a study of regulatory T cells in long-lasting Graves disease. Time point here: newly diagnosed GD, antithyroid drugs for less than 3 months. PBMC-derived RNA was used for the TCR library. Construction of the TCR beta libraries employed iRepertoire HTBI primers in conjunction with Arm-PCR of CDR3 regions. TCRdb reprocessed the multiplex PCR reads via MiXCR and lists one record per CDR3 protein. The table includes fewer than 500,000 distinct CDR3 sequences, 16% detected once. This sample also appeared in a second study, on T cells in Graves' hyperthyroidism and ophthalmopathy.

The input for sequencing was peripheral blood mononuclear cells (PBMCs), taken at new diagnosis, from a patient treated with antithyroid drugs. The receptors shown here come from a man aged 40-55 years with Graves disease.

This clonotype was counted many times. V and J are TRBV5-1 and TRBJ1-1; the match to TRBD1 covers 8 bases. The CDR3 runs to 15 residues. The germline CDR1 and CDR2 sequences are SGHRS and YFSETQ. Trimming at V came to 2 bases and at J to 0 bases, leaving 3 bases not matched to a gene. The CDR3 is CASSFPDRVNTEAFF. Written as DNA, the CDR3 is TGCGCCAGCAGCTTTCCGGACAGGGTGAACACTGAAGCTTTCTTT.

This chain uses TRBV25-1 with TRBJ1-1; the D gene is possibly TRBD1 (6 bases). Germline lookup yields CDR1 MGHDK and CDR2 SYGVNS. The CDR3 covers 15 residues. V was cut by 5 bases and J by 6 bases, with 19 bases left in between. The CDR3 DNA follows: TGTGCCAGCAGTTCTAACACAGGGAGGAGGGCTGAAGCTTTCTTT. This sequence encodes CASSSNTGRRAEAFF.

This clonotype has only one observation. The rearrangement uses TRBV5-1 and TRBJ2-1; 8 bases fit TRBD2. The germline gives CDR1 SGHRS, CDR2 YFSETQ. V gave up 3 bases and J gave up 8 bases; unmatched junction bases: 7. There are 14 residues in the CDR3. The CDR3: CASSSGGALDEQFF. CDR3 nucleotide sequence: TGCGCCAGCAGCTCGGGGGGGGCCCTGGATGAGCAGTTCTTC.

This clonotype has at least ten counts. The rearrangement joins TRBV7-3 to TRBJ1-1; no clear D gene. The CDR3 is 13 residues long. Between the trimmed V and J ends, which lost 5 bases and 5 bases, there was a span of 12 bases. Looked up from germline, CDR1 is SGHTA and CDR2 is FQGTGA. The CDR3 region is CASSQQSVTEAFF. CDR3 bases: TGTGCCAGCAGCCAGCAATCAGTGACTGAAGCTTTCTTT. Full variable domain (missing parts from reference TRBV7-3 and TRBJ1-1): GAGVSQTPSNKVTEKGKYVELRCDPISGHTALYWYRQSLGQGPEFLIYFQGTGAADDSGLPNDRFFAVRPEGSVSTLKIQRTERGDSAVYLCASSQQSVTEAFFGQGTRLTVV.

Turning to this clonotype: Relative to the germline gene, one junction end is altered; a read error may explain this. In DNA, the CDR3 is TGTGCCATTAGTCCGGGACCACCAACCTCCGAGCAGTACTTC. Its protein is CAISPGPPTSEQYF. The rearrangement uses TRBV19 and TRBJ2-7; D is tentatively TRBD1 or TRBD2 (5 bases each). The length of the CDR3 is 14 residues. Germline values: CDR1 LNHDA, CDR2 SQIVND (reference sequence).

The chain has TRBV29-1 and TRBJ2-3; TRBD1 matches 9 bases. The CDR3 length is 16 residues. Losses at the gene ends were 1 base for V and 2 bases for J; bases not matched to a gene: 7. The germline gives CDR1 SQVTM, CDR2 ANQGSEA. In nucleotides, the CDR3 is TGCAGCGTTGAAGTGGGGACAGGGTTACCCACAGATACGCAGTATTTT. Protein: CSVEVGTGLPTDTQYF.

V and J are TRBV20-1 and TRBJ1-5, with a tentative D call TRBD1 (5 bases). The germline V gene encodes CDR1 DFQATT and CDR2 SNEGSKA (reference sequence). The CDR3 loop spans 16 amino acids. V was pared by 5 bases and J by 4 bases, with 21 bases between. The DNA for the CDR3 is TGCAGTGCTGGCAAAATAACCGGGACGGGGAATCAGCCCCAGCATTTT. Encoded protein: CSAGKITGTGNQPQHF.

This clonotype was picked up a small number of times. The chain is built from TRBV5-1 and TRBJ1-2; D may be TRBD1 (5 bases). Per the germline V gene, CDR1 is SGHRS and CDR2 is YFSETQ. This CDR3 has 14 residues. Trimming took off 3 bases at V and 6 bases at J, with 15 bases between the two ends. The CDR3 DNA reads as TGCGCCAGCAGCTCAGGACAAGGCCTAAATGGCTACACCTTC. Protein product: CASSSGQGLNGYTF. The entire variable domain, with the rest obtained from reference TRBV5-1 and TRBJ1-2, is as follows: KAGVTQTPRYLIKTRGQQVTLSCSPISGHRSVSWYQQTPGQGLQFLFEYFSETQRNKGNFPGRFSGRQFSNSRSEMNVSTLELGDSALYLCASSSGQGLNGYTFGSGTRLTVV.

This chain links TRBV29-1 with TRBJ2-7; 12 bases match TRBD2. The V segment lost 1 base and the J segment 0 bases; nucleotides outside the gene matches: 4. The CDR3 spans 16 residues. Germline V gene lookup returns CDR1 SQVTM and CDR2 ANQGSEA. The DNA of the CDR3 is TGCAGCGTTGAAGGCGGACTAGCGGGGACCTCCTACGAGCAGTACTTC. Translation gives CSVEGGLAGTSYEQYF.

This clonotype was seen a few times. This CDR3 is CASSSTGTSASGELFF. CDR3 in DNA: TGTGCCAGCAGCTCAACCGGGACTAGCGCATCCGGGGAGCTGTTTTTT. The rearrangement uses TRBV5-5 and TRBJ2-2; 10 bases map to TRBD2. There are 16 residues in the CDR3. The ends lost 3 bases at V and 6 bases at J; junction bases unmatched: 8. The germline V gene encodes CDR1 SGHKS and CDR2 YYEKEE (reference sequence). The whole variable domain, filled in from reference TRBV5-5 and TRBJ2-2, reads DAGVTQSPTHLIKTRGQQVTLRCSPISGHKSVSWYQQVLGQGPQFIFQYYEKEERGRGNFPDRFSARQFPNYSSELNVNALLLGDSALYLCASSSTGTSASGELFFGEGSRLTVL.

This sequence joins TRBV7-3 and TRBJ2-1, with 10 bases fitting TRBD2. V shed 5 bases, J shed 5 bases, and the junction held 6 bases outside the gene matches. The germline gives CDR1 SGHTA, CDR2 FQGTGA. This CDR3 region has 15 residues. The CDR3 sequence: CASSIGLAVDNEQFF. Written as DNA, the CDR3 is TGTGCCAGCAGCATCGGACTAGCGGTGGACAATGAGCAGTTCTTC.

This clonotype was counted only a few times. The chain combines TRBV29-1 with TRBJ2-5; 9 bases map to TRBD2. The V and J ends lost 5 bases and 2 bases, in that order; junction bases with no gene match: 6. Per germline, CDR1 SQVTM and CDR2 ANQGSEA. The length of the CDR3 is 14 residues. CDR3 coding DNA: TGCAGCGTTATAGCGGGAGTAAGGCAAGAGACCCAGTACTTC. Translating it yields CSVIAGVRQETQYF. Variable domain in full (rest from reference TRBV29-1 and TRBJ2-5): SAVISQKPSRDICQRGTSLTIQCQVDSQVTMMFWYRQQPGQSLTLIATANQGSEATYESGFVIDKFPISRPNLTFSTLTVSNMSPEDSSIYLCSVIAGVRQETQYFGPGTRLLVL.

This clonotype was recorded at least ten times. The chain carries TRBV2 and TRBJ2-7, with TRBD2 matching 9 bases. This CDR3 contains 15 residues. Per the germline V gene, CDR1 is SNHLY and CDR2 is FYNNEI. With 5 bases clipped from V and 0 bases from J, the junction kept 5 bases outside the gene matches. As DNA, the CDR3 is TGTGCCAGCAGTTTGCCGGGACTAGCCTCCTACGAGCAGTACTTC. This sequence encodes CASSLPGLASYEQYF.

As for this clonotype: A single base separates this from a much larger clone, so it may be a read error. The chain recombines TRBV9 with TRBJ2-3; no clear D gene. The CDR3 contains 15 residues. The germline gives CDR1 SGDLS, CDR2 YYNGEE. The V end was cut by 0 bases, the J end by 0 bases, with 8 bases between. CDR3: CASSVGTSSTDTQYF. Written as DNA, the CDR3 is TGTGCCAGCAGCGTAGGTACCTCTAGCACAGATACGCAGTATTTT.

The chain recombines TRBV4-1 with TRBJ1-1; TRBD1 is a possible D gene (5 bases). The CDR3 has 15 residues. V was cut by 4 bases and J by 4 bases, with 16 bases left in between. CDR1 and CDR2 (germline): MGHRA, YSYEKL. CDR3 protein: CASSPEEWGITEAFF. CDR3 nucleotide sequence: TGCGCCAGCAGCCCCGAGGAGTGGGGGATCACTGAAGCTTTCTTT.

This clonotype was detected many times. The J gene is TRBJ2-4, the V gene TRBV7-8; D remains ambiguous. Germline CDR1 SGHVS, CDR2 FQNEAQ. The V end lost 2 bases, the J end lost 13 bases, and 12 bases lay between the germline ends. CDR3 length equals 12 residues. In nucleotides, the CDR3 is TGTGCCAGCAGCTTAAGGTCTCGACCCCAGTACTTC. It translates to CASSLRSRPQYF.

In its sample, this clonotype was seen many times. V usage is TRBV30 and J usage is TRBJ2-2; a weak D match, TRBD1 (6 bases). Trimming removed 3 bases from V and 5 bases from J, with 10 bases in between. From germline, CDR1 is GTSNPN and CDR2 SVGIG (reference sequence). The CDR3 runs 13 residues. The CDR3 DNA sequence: TGTGCCTGGAGGGCCAGGGGTACCGGGGAGCTGTTTTTT. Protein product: CAWRARGTGELFF.

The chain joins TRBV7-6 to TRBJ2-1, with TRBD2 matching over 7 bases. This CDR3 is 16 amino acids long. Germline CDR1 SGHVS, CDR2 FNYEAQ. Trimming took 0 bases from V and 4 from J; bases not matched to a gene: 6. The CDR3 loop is CASSLASLAAYNEQFF. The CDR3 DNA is TGTGCCAGCAGCTTAGCGAGCCTAGCGGCTTACAATGAGCAGTTCTTC.

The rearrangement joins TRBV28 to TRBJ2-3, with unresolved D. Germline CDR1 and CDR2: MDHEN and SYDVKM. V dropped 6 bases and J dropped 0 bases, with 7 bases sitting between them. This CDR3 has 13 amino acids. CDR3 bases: TGTGCCAGCAGGGGTCATAGCACAGATACGCAGTATTTT. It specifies CASRGHSTDTQYF.